This TCR beta chain was sequenced during a study of blood T cell repertoires in COVID-19. Study-wide background: Samples taken during acute and convalescent COVID-19 were collected in the United States, Italy and Spain. PBMCs, B-cell-depleted T cells, or T cells were the source of the cDNA or gDNA that made up the material.

How the authors handled the data: Amplification from reference gene primers served as the basis for estimated nucleated cell counts. The repertoire was sequenced with immunoSEQ multiplex PCR; TCRdb's copy has only in-frame clones and lacks some. The DNA was the basis for D and trimming; V, J and clone size are from that table. The data hold 150,000 to 200,000 clones, with about 90% observed a single time. The CDR3 is made up of 15 amino acids. The V gene's germline CDR1 is MNHEY and CDR2 SVGEGT. Trimming pared 2 bases from V and 4 bases from J, leaving 9 bases between. The material sequenced was peripheral blood. The clonotype comes from a man in his sixties with active or convalescent COVID-19. V is TRBV6-2 or TRBV6-3 and J is TRBJ2-6; TRBD1 might be the D (6 bases). CDR3 in amino acids: CASSYGGSGANVLTF. The CDR3 DNA reads TGTGCCAGCAGTTACGGGGGCTCAGGGGCCAACGTCCTGACTTTC.